This T cell receptor (beta chain) derives from a study of T cell changes during pregnancy in multiple sclerosis. Profiled with immunoSEQ multiplex PCR; TCRdb holds only in-frame clones, not every one. The sample contains about 22,000 clones, approximately 89% of which appear only once. The CDR3 sequence is 14 residues long. The germline V gene encodes CDR1 LNHDA and CDR2 SQIVND (reference sequence). Trimming cost V 7 bases and J 1 base, with 12 bases left between them. The rearrangement links TRBV19 to TRBJ2-3; tentatively, D is TRBD2 (7 bases). The sequence came from a female donor in good health, enrolled as a control in a pregnancy study. The material was CD4+ T cells from peripheral blood mononuclear cells, obtained after pregnancy. In DNA, the CDR3 is TGTGCCAGTATGGCGGGGGCCCGCACAGATACGCAGTATTTT. It codes for CASMAGARTDTQYF.